Presented here are 2 T cell receptor beta chains from one specimen sequenced in a study of cytomegalovirus exposure and HLA in healthy donors. Use of 60 Vbeta and 13 Jbeta primers characterized the PCR. The repertoire was sequenced with immunoSEQ multiplex PCR; TCRdb's copy has only in-frame clones and lacks some. The data show some 160,000 clones, around 10% seen once. The sample comprised PBMCs. These TCRs come from a male donor in good health and CMV-seronegative.

The J gene is TRBJ2-2, the V gene TRBV7-9; perhaps TRBD1 as D (5 bases). CDR1 and CDR2 (germline): SEHNR, FQNEAQ (reference sequence). The CDR3 loop spans 15 amino acids. V lost 3 bases to trimming and J lost 5 bases, with 13 bases between them. The CDR3 spells CASSFLPGRTGELFF. CDR3 bases: TGTGCCAGCAGCTTTTTGCCAGGGCGGACCGGGGAGCTGTTTTTT.

This clone was seen a few times. The V gene is TRBV5-5, the J gene TRBJ2-7, with 12 bases lining up with TRBD2. Germline CDR1 reads SGHKS; CDR2 reads YYEKEE (reference sequence). CDR3 size: 20 residues. Losses at the gene ends were 3 bases for V and 0 bases for J; bases not matched to a gene: 16. The DNA of the CDR3 is TGTGCCAGCAGCTCCCGAGGGCTAGCGGGAGGGCCAGGTTTCTCCTACGAGCAGTACTTC. It translates to CASSSRGLAGGPGFSYEQYF.